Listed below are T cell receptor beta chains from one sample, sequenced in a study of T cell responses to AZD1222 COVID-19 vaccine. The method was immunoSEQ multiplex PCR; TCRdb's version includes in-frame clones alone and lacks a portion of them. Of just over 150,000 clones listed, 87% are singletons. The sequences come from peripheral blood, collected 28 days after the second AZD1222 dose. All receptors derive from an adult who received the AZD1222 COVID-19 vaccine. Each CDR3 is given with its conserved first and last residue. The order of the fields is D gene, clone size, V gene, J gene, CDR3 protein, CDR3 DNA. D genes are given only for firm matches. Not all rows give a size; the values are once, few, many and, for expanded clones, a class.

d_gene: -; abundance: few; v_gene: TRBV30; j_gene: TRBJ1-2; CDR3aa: CAWSGSGRDYGYTF; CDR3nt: TGTGCCTGGAGTGGGTCAGGGAGGGACTATGGCTACACCTTC
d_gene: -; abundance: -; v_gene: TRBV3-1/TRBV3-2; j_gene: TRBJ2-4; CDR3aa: CASSPRGGGLAKNIQYF; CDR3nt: TGTGCCAGCAGCCCCCGAGGAGGCGGCCTAGCCAAAAACATTCAGTACTTC
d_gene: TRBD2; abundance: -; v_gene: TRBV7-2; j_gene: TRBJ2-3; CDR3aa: CASSLSREGTQYF; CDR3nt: TGTGCCAGCAGCTTATCGCGGGAGGGCACGCAGTATTTT
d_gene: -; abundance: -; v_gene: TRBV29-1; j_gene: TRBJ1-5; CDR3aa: CSVAGGNQPQHF; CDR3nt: TGCAGCGTTGCCGGAGGCAATCAGCCCCAGCATTTT
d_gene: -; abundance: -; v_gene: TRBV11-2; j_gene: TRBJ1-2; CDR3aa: CASSLLGTNYGYTF; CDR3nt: TGTGCCAGCAGCTTATTGGGGACTAACTATGGCTACACCTTC
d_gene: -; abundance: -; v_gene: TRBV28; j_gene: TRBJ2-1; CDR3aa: CASSLELGNEQFF; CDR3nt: TGTGCCAGCAGTTTAGAACTGGGCAATGAGCAGTTCTTC
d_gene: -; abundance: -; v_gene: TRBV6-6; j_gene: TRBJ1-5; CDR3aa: CASNMMAGALNQPQHF; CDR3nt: TGTGCCAGCAACATGATGGCAGGGGCGCTCAATCAGCCCCAGCATTTT
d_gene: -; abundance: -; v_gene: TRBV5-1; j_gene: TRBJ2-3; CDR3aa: CASSRQRHSTDTQYF; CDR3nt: TGCGCCAGCAGCCGCCAGAGGCATAGCACAGATACGCAGTATTTT
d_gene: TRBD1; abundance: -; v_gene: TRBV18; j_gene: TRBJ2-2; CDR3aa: CASSLLTGALSNTGELFF; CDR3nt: TGTGCCAGCTCACTCCTGACAGGGGCCCTATCAAACACCGGGGAGCTGTTTTTT
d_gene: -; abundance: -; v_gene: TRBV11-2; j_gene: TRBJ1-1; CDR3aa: CASSGGQVMNTEAFF; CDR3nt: TGTGCCAGCAGCGGGGGACAAGTCATGAACACTGAAGCTTTCTTT
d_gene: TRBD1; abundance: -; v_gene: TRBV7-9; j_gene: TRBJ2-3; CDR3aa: CASSLLIGTGGLDTQYF; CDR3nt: TGTGCCAGCAGCCTCCTTATAGGGACAGGGGGCTTGGATACGCAGTATTTT
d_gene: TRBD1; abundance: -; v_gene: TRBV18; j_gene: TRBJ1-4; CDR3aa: CASSPGDGTGKLFF; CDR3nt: TGTGCCAGCTCACCAGGGGATGGGACAGGAAAACTGTTTTTT
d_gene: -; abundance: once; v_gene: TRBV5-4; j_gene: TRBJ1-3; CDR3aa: CASSLAPLTSSGNTIYF; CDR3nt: TGTGCCAGCAGCTTGGCCCCACTTACTAGCTCTGGAAACACCATATATTTT
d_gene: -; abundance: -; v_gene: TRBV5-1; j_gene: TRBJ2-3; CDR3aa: CASSLDRPTDTQYF; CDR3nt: TGCGCCAGCAGCTTGGACAGACCCACAGATACGCAGTATTTT
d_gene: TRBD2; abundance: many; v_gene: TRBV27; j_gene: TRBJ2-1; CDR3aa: CASRGAGGSSYNEQFF; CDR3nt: TGTGCCAGCCGGGGAGCGGGAGGGAGCTCCTACAATGAGCAGTTCTTC
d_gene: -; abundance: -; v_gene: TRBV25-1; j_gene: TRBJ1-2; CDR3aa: CASSESGVPGYTF; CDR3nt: TGTGCCAGCAGTGAATCAGGGGTTCCTGGCTACACCTTC
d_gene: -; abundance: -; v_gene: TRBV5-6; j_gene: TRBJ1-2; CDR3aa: CASSPGVAGGYTF; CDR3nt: TGTGCCAGCAGCCCGGGGGTAGCTGGTGGCTACACCTTC
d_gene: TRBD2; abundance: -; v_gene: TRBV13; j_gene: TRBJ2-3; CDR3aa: CASSWNTGGGTDTQYF; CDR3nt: TGTGCCAGCAGCTGGAATACGGGGGGAGGCACAGATACGCAGTATTTT
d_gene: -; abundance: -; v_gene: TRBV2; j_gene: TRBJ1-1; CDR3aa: CASTVNTEAFF; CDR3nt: TGTGCCAGCACGGTGAACACTGAAGCTTTCTTT
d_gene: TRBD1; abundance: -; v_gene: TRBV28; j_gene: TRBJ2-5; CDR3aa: CASNTQGVEETQYF; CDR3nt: TGTGCCAGCAACACACAGGGGGTCGAAGAGACCCAGTACTTC
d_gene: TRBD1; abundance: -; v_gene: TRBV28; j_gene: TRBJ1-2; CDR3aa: CASAKRWDRGRLGGYTF; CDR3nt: TGTGCCAGCGCGAAAAGGTGGGACAGGGGTAGACTTGGTGGCTACACCTTC
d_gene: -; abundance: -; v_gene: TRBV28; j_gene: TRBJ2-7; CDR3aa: CASSYQEGQYF; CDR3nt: TGTGCCAGCAGTTACCAGGAGGGGCAGTACTTC
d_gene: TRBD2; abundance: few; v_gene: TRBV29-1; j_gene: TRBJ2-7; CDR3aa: CSVEDSLAGIFEQYF; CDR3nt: TGCAGCGTTGAAGATAGCCTAGCGGGAATTTTTGAGCAGTACTTC
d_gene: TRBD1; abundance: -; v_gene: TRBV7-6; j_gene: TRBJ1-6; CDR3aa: CASTITGQGANSPLHF; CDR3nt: TGTGCCAGCACTATTACGGGACAGGGGGCGAATTCACCCCTCCACTTT
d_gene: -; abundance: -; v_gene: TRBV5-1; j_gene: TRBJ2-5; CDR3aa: CASSLTEPSTQYF; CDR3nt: TGCGCCAGCAGCTTGACGGAACCGTCCACCCAGTACTTC
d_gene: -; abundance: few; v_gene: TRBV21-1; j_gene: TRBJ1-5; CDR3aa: CASSQKRRDVCYSNQPQHF; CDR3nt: TGTGCCAGCAGCCAAAAGCGAAGGGACGTTTGCTATAGCAATCAGCCCCAGCATTTT
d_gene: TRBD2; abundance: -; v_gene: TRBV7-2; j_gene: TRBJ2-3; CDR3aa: CASRLAGGPDTQYF; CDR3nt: TGTGCCAGCAGACTAGCGGGAGGTCCAGATACGCAGTATTTT
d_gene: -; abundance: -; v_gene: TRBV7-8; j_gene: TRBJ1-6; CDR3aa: CASSLAQGLSPLHF; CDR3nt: TGTGCCAGCAGCTTAGCGCAGGGTCTTTCACCCCTCCACTTT
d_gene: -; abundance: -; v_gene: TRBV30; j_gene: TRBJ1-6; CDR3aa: CAWAAGYNSPLHF; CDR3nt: TGTGCCTGGGCGGCAGGGTATAATTCACCCCTCCACTTT
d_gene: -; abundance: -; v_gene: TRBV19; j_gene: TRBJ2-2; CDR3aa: CASSIDRRDTGELFF; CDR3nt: TGTGCCAGTAGTATAGACAGGCGGGACACCGGGGAGCTGTTTTTT
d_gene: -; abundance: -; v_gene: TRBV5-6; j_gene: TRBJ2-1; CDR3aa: CASSLDLANEQFF; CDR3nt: TGTGCCAGCAGCTTGGACCTGGCGAATGAGCAGTTCTTC
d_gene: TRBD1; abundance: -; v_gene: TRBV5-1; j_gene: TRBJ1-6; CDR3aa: CASRITPGQSNSPLHF; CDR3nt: TGCGCCAGCAGAATCACCCCGGGACAGTCCAATTCACCCCTCCACTTT
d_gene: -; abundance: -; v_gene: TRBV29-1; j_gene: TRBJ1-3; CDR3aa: CSVELVGSQGNTIYF; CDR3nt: TGCAGCGTTGAATTGGTTGGAAGTCAAGGGAACACCATATATTTT
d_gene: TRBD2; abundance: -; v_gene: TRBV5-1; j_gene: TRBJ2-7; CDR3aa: CASSLEVLAQQYF; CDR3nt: TGCGCCAGCAGCTTGGAGGTACTAGCGCAGCAGTACTTC
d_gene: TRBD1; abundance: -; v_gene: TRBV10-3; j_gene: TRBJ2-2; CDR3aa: CAISEPSGTGVTGELFF; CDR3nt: TGTGCCATCAGTGAGCCCTCCGGGACAGGGGTGACCGGGGAGCTGTTTTTT
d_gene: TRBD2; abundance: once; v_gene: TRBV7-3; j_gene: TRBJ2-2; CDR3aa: CASSRGTSGSPGELFF; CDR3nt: TGTGCCAGCAGCCGCGGGACTAGCGGGAGTCCTGGGGAGCTGTTTTTT
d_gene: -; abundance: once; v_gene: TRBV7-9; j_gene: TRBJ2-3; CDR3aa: CASSQYSGTQYF; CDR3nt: TGTGCCAGCAGCCAATATAGCGGTACGCAGTATTTT
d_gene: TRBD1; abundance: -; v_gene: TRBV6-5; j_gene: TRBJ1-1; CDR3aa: CASSTGTVNTEAFF; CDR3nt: TGTGCCAGCAGTACCGGGACAGTGAACACTGAAGCTTTCTTT
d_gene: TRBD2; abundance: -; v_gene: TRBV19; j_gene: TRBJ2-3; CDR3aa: CASSQGNSGTDTQYF; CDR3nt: TGTGCCAGTAGTCAGGGAAATAGCGGGACAGATACGCAGTATTTT
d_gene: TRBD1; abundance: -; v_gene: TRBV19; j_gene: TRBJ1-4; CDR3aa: CASSSGTGLTTNEKLFF; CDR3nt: TGTGCCAGTAGCTCCGGGACAGGGCTGACAACTAATGAAAAACTGTTTTTT
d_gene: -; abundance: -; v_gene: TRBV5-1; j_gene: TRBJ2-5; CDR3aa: CASSWGRGEETQYF; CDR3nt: TGCGCCAGCAGCTGGGGCAGGGGAGAGGAGACCCAGTACTTC
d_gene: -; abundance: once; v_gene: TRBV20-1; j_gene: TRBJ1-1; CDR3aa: CSVDLWEEAFF; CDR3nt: TGCAGTGTTGACCTATGGGAAGAAGCTTTCTTT
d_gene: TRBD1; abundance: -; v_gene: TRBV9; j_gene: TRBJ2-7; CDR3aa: CASSVGTGKNVYEQYF; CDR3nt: TGTGCCAGCAGCGTAGGGACAGGCAAGAACGTCTACGAGCAGTACTTC
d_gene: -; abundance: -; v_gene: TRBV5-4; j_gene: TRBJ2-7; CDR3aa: CASSRQVFGSEQYF; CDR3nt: TGTGCCAGCAGCCGCCAAGTGTTTGGAAGCGAGCAGTACTTC